This T cell receptor beta chain was found in a study of cytomegalovirus exposure and HLA in healthy donors. As concerns this clone: What it binds is not known.

V was clipped by 5 bases and J by 10 bases; unmatched bases: 14. Germline CDR1 is MGHRA and CDR2 is YSYEKL. CDR3 length: 16 amino acids. The PCR made use of 60 Vbeta and 13 Jbeta primers. The repertoire was sequenced with immunoSEQ multiplex PCR; TCRdb's copy has only in-frame clones and lacks some. The sample includes approximately 180,000 clones, roughly 84% of them seen just once. Study-wide results and limits: The authors listed approximately 160 TCR beta chains as cytomegalovirus-associated. Available immune exposure information covered CMV serostatus only.

Specimen: PBMCs. V is TRBV4-1 and J is TRBJ2-1, with 10 bases lining up with TRBD2. The sequence came from a girl under two years old in good health and CMV-seronegative. The CDR3 reads CASSRGALAGASEQFF. The CDR3 DNA follows: TGCGCCAGCAGCAGAGGGGCGCTAGCGGGAGCGAGCGAGCAGTTCTTC.